Detailed here is one T cell receptor (beta chain). Per the authors' pipeline: Amplification of reference gene primers provided the estimated nucleated cell counts. Clones were sequenced by immunoSEQ multiplex PCR, and TCRdb holds only the in-frame ones, with some missing. From that table come the V and J calls and clone size; the DNA was used to work out D and trimming. The repertoire holds around 500,000 clones, with 88% as singletons. The entry originates in a study of blood T cell repertoires in COVID-19. For the study at large: Spain, Italy and the United States supplied samples that represented acute and convalescent COVID-19.

Study members were between roughly 18 and 89 years old and lived in about two dozen US regions. The CDR3 is 16 residues long. The trim removed 6 bases at V and 1 base at J, leaving 11 bases unmatched. From germline, CDR1 is SGHDT and CDR2 YYEEEE. The source material was PBMCs or T cells enriched from blood (not recorded which). The V and J genes are TRBV5-6 and TRBJ1-1; TRBD1 matches at 8 bases. The receptor was derived from a middle-aged woman who had recovered from COVID-19. CDR3 in DNA: TGTGCCAGCAAAATTTATCGGACAGGGCCGAACACTGAAGCTTTCTTT. It is translated as CASKIYRTGPNTEAFF.